What follows are 8 T cell receptor beta chains derived from one specimen sequenced in a study of regulatory T cells in long-lasting Graves disease. TCR beta libraries were built with iRepertoire HTBI primers and Arm-PCR of CDR3 regions. TCRdb reanalysed the multiplex PCR reads using MiXCR and keeps one entry per CDR3 protein. The sample lists nearly 350,000 distinct CDR3 sequences; about 19% were seen once. Time point here: persistent/refractory GD, antithyroid drugs over 5 years with positive TRAb. PBMC-derived RNA was used for the TCR library. This specimen consisted of peripheral blood mononuclear cells (PBMCs), obtained when the disease was refractory, from a patient treated with antithyroid drugs. Every receptor here comes from a female donor with Graves disease.

The V gene is TRBV5-1, the J gene TRBJ2-3; a possible D gene is TRBD1 (6 bases). In germline, CDR1 is SGHRS, CDR2 YFSETQ. Trimming left V 4 bases short and J 0 bases short, with 12 bases between. The CDR3 sequence is 15 residues long. The CDR3, as DNA: TGCGCCAGCAGCCAAAGGACAGATAGCACAGATACGCAGTATTTT. It specifies CASSQRTDSTDTQYF.

This clonotype was seen ten or more times. This sequence joins TRBV27 and TRBJ1-2; no clear D. CDR3 length equals 15 residues. Looked up from germline, CDR1 is MNHEY and CDR2 is SMNVEV (reference sequence). V was clipped by 2 bases and J by 8 bases, with 18 bases between them. CDR3 amino acids: CASSLRSGTYQGYTF. CDR3 sequence (DNA): TGTGCCAGCAGTTTAAGGTCAGGCACCTATCAGGGCTACACCTTC.

The J gene is TRBJ2-5, the V gene TRBV24-1; 9 nucleotides line up with TRBD1. Germline V gene lookup returns CDR1 KGHDR and CDR2 SFDVKD. The CDR3 covers 16 residues. The junction had 5 bases not matched to a gene; V was cut back by 1 base and J by 3 bases. The CDR3 loop is CATSDFSGTGKETQYF. Written as DNA, the CDR3 is TGTGCCACCAGTGATTTCTCCGGGACAGGGAAAGAGACCCAGTACTTC.

This clonotype was seen more than once but under ten times. The rearrangement links TRBV5-1 to TRBJ2-7; 7 bases fit TRBD2. This CDR3 is built from 16 residues. The germline CDR1 and CDR2 sequences are SGHRS and YFSETQ. The V gene end was trimmed by 0 bases and the J gene end by 1 base; junction bases not matched to a gene: 7. In DNA, the CDR3 is TGCGCCAGCAGCTTGGAAGGCGGGAGCTGGTCCTACGAGCAGTACTTC. It translates to CASSLEGGSWSYEQYF.

This clonotype was counted many times. The chain is built from TRBV4-3 and TRBJ2-7, with D unclear. CDR1 and CDR2 (germline): LGHNA, YSLEER. The CDR3 contains 14 residues. V lost 1 base to trimming and J lost 0 bases, with 7 bases between them. In DNA form, the CDR3 reads TGCGCCAGCAGCCAAGGATACGGCTCCTACGAGCAGTACTTC. Amino acids: CASSQGYGSYEQYF.

At least ten counts were recorded for this clonotype. The V and J genes are TRBV7-8 and TRBJ2-7, with a weak D call TRBD2 (6 bases). V lost 1 base and J lost 5, with 12 bases in between. Germline V gene lookup returns CDR1 SGHVS and CDR2 FQNEAQ. This CDR3 contains 14 residues. In DNA, the CDR3 is TGTGCCAGCAGCTTAGGTGGGGGGTTTAACGAGCAGTACTTC. This codes for CASSLGGGFNEQYF.

The sample holds many counts of this clonotype. The chain carries TRBV18 and TRBJ2-7; TRBD2 matches at 8 bases. The CDR3 extends over 14 amino acids. CDR1 and CDR2 (germline): KGHSH, LQKENI. The J segment lost 2 bases and the V segment lost 2 bases, leaving 2 bases of the junction unmatched. The CDR3 here is CASSPGGGTYEQYF. CDR3 DNA sequence: TGTGCCAGCTCACCAGGCGGGGGGACCTACGAGCAGTACTTC.

This clonotype appeared many times. V and J are TRBV20-1 and TRBJ1-2; no reliable D call. Germline CDR1 is DFQATT and CDR2 is SNEGSKA (reference sequence). This CDR3 contains 14 residues. V was cut by 0 bases and J by 4 bases, with 12 bases left in between. CDR3 in DNA: TGCAGTGCTAGAGATACCCCCGGTCCCTATGGCTACACCTTC. The encoded protein is CSARDTPGPYGYTF.